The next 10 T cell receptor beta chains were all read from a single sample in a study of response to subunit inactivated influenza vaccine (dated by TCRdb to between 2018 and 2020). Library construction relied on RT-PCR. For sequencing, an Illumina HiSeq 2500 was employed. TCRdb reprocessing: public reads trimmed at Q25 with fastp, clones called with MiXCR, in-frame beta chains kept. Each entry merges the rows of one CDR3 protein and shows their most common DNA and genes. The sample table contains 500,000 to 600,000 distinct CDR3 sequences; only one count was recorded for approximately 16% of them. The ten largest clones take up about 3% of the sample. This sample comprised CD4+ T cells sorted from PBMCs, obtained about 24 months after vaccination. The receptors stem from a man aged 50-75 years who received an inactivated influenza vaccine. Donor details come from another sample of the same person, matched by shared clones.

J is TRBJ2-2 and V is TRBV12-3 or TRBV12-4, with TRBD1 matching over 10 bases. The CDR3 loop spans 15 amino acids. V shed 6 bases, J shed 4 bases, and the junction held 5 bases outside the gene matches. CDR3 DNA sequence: TGTGCCAGCAGGCCGGGACAGGGGTTCACCGGGGAGCTGTTTTTT. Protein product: CASRPGQGFTGELFF.

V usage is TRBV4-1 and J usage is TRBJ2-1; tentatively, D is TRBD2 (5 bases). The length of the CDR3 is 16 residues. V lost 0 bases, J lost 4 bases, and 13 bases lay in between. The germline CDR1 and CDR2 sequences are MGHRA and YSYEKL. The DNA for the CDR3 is TGCGCCAGCAGCCAAGATCGCAGCGGTCCATACAATGAGCAGTTCTTC. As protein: CASSQDRSGPYNEQFF.

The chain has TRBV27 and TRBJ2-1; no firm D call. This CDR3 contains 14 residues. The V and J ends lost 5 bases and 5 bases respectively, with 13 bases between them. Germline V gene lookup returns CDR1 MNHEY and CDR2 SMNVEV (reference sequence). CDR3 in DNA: TGTGCCAGCAGTCGTTCGGTGGTGGACAATGAGCAGTTCTTC. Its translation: CASSRSVVDNEQFF.

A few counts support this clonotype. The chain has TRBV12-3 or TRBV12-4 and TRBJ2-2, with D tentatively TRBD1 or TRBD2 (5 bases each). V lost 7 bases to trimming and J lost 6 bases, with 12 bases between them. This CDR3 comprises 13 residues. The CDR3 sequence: CASTGWGSGELFF. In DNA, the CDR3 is TGTGCCAGCACTGGATGGGGGTCCGGGGAGCTGTTTTTT.

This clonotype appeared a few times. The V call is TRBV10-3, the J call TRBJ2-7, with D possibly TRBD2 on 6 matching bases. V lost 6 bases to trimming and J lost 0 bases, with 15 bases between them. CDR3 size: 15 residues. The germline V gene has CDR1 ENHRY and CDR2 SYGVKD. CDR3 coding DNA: TGTGCCATCAGATTCGCCGGGGGAGACTCCTACGAGCAGTACTTC. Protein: CAIRFAGGDSYEQYF.

The DNA of the CDR3 is TGCGCCAGCAGCTACGAGGGGGACACTTATGGCTACACCTTC. This codes for CASSYEGDTYGYTF. The J gene is TRBJ1-2, the V gene TRBV5-1; TRBD1 might be the D (6 bases). The germline CDR1 and CDR2 sequences are SGHRS and YFSETQ. V lost 3 bases, J lost 5 bases, and 14 bases lay in between. The CDR3 contains 14 residues.

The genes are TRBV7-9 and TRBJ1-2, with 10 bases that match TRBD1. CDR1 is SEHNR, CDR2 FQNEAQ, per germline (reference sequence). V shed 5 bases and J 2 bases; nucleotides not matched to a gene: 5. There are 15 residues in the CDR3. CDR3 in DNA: TGTGCCAGCAGCGGTCGGGACAGGGGAAACTATGGCTACACCTTC. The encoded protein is CASSGRDRGNYGYTF.

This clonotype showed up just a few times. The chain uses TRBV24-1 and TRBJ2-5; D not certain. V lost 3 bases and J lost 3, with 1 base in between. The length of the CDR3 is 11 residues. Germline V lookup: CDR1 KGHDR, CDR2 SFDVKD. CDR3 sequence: CATSDEETQYF. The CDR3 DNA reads TGTGCCACCAGTGATGAAGAGACCCAGTACTTC.

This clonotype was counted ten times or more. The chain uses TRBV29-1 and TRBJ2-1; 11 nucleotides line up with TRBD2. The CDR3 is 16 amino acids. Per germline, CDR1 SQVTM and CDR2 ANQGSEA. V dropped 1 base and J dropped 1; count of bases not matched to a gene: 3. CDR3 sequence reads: CSVEAGLAESYNEQFF. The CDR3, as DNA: TGCAGCGTTGAAGCGGGACTAGCGGAATCCTACAATGAGCAGTTCTTC.

CDR3 protein: CASRRDSSVPTQYF. In DNA, the CDR3 is TGTGCCAGCAGGAGGGACAGCTCTGTCCCCACCCAGTACTTC. The V gene is TRBV2, the J gene TRBJ2-5; TRBD1 matches at 7 bases. CDR1 is SNHLY, CDR2 FYNNEI, per germline. V trimming: 6 bases; J trimming: 8 bases; junction bases outside the gene matches: 12. CDR3 length equals 14 residues.